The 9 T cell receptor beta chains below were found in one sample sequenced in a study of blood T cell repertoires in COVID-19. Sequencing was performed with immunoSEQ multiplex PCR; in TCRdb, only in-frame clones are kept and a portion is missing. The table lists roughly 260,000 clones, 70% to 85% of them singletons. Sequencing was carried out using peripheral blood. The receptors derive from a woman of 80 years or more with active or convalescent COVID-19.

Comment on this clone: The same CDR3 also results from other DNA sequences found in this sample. The CDR3 nucleotides are TGCGCCAGCAGCCAAGATCCAGGGGAGACCCAGTACTTC. Its translation: CASSQDPGETQYF. This sequence joins TRBV4-1 and TRBJ2-5, with D possibly TRBD1 on 5 matching bases. Germline V CDR1 and CDR2: MGHRA, YSYEKL. V gave up 0 bases and J gave up 5 bases, with 7 bases separating them. The CDR3 consists of 13 residues.

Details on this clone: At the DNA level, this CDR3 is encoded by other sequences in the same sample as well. CDR3 amino acids: CASREQGSSNQPQHF. In DNA form, the CDR3 reads TGTGCCAGCAGGGAACAGGGAAGTAGCAATCAGCCCCAGCATTTT. V is TRBV2 and J is TRBJ1-5; possible D gene TRBD1, 6 bases. Germline assignment: CDR1 SNHLY and CDR2 FYNNEI. Trimming shortened V by 6 bases and J by 0 bases, and 12 bases separated the two germline ends. The length of the CDR3 is 15 residues.

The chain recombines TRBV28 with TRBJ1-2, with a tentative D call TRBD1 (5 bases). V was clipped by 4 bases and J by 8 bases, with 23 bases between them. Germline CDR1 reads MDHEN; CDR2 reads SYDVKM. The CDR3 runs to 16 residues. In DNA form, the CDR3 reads TGTGCCAGCAGTTCGACGTACCGGGAGGGGAGATCGGGCTACACCTTC. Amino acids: CASSSTYREGRSGYTF.

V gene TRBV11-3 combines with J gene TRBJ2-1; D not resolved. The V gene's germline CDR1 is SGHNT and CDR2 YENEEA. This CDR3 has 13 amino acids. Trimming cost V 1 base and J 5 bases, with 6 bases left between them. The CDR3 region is CASSLGHNNEQFF. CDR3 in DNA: TGTGCCAGCAGCTTAGGCCACAACAATGAGCAGTTCTTC.

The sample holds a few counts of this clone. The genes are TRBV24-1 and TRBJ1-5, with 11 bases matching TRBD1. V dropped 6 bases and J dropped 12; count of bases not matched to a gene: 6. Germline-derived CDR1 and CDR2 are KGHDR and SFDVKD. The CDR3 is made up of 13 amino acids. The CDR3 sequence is CATSPGTGGHQHF. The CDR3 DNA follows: TGTGCCACCAGTCCCGGGACAGGGGGACACCAGCATTTT.

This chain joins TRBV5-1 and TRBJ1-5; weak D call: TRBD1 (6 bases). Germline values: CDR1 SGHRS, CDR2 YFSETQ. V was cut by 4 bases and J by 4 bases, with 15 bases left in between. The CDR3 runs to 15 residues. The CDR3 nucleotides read TGCGCCAGCAGCACAGGGTCCGGGTATAATCAGCCCCAGCATTTT. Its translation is CASSTGSGYNQPQHF. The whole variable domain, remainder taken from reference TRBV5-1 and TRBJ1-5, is KAGVTQTPRYLIKTRGQQVTLSCSPISGHRSVSWYQQTPGQGLQFLFEYFSETQRNKGNFPGRFSGRQFSNSRSEMNVSTLELGDSALYLCASSTGSGYNQPQHFGDGTRLSIL.

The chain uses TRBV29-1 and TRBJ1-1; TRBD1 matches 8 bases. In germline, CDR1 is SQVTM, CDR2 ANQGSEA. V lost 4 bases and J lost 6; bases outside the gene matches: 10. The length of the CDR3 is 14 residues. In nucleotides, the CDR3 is TGCAGCGTTGTGAGCCAGGGGGCGAAGGCTGAAGCTTTCTTT. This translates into CSVVSQGAKAEAFF.

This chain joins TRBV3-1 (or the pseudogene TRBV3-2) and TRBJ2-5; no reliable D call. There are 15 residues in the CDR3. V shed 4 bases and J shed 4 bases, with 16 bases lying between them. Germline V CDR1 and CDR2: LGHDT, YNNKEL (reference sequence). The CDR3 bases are TGTGCCAGCAGCCCACTTCAGCGAGACGTAGAGACCCAGTACTTC. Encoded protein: CASSPLQRDVETQYF.

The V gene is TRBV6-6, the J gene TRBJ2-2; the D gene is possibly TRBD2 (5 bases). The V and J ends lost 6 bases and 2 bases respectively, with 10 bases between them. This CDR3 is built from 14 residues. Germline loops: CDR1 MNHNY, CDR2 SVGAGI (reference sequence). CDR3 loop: CASRNSGNTGELFF. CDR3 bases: TGTGCCAGCAGGAACAGCGGTAACACCGGGGAGCTGTTTTTT.